One sample yielded the 5 T cell receptor beta chains listed below, sequenced in a study of blood T cell repertoires in COVID-19. This table comes from immunoSEQ multiplex PCR, and its TCRdb copy is limited to in-frame clones, with some not included. The repertoire holds more than 250,000 clones, with about 90% as singletons. The sample comprised peripheral blood. Receptor source: a woman in her forties or fifties with COVID-19, enrolled during active disease.

This chain uses TRBV2 with TRBJ2-1, with 12 bases that match TRBD2. The germline CDR1 and CDR2 sequences are SNHLY and FYNNEI. Trimming removed 5 bases from V and 10 bases from J; junction bases left unmatched: 9. The CDR3 extends over 15 amino acids. The CDR3 region is CASSFTSGGLGEQFF. DNA of the CDR3: TGTGCCAGCAGTTTTACTAGCGGGGGGTTGGGGGAGCAGTTCTTC.

This chain joins TRBV5-6 and TRBJ1-4; 11 bases are shared with TRBD1. V trimming: 4 bases; J trimming: 7 bases; junction bases outside the gene matches: 9. There are 16 residues in the CDR3. Germline V CDR1 and CDR2: SGHDT, YYEEEE. The DNA of the CDR3 is TGTGCCAGCAGCGGTAGGACAGGGGGCATTGGTGAAAAACTGTTTTTT. Translating it yields CASSGRTGGIGEKLFF.

This chain uses TRBV4-1 with TRBJ2-1, with TRBD2 matching 9 bases. Trimming removed 1 base from V and 5 bases from J; junction bases left unmatched: 6. This CDR3 contains 16 residues. Germline lookup yields CDR1 MGHRA and CDR2 YSYEKL. CDR3 residues: CASSQGSGLANNEQFF. DNA for the CDR3: TGCGCCAGCAGCCAAGGCTCGGGACTAGCTAACAATGAGCAGTTCTTC.

V usage is TRBV5-1 and J usage is TRBJ2-7; D may be TRBD2 (6 bases). This CDR3 is built from 13 residues. Germline loops: CDR1 SGHRS, CDR2 YFSETQ. With 4 bases removed from V and 7 bases from J, the gap between germline ends came to 15 bases. The CDR3 sequence: CASSLQTRVEQYF. CDR3 DNA: TGCGCCAGCAGCCTGCAGACTAGGGTAGAGCAGTACTTC.

This sequence joins TRBV29-1 and TRBJ1-1; D is unclear. CDR3 length: 11 amino acids. The V gene's germline CDR1 is SQVTM and CDR2 ANQGSEA. Trimming cost V 6 bases and J 1 base, with 6 bases left between them. CDR3 bases: TGCAGCGTAGCGGAGAACACTGAAGCTTTCTTT. Residues: CSVAENTEAFF. The complete variable domain, with remaining parts taken from reference TRBV29-1 and TRBJ1-1, reads SAVISQKPSRDICQRGTSLTIQCQVDSQVTMMFWYRQQPGQSLTLIATANQGSEATYESGFVIDKFPISRPNLTFSTLTVSNMSPEDSSIYLCSVAENTEAFFGQGTRLTVV.